This T cell receptor (beta chain) is drawn from a study of CD8 T cells in ankylosing spondylitis (dated by TCRdb to the late 2010s). With regard to the full study: T cell receptor beta repertoires were profiled in healthy donors and ankylosing spondylitis patients so that disease-linked TCR variants could be found. Peripheral blood was sampled, and synovial fluid was additionally collected from ankylosing spondylitis patients. The whole study cohort included 108 healthy donors and some 27 ankylosing spondylitis patients.

This clonotype was counted ten times or more. The antigen it recognizes is unknown. No base quality information exists; no much larger clone differs at one position. The germline V gene provides CDR1 SGHRS and CDR2 YFSETQ. Spanning cysteine to phenylalanine, the CDR3 consists of 15 amino acids. CDR3 DNA is the only sequence kept; it has 45 bases, read in frame from the first base. After removal of 3 bases from V and 8 bases from J, the junction retains 7 bases not matched to a gene. Beyond this particular receptor, the publication reports: The disease-linked clones were reported to be significantly enriched in matched synovial fluid samples from ankylosing spondylitis patients. Some of the motif variants had been reported before in the synovial fluid and blood of reactive arthritis patients, a finding that suggests common disease-initiation mechanisms. A TCR beta motif made up of several highly homologous amino acid variants appeared to be characteristic of blood from ankylosing spondylitis patients. The disease-linked clones had a CD8+ phenotype and were found at relatively low frequencies in peripheral blood.

Sequenced using an Illumina HiSeq 2500. Quantitative 5'-RACE with molecular barcodes was used to prepare TCR beta libraries. Processing in the source paper ran as follows. A new computational method, built on a probabilistic model of VDJ rearrangement, was used to identify disease-linked TCR variants. TCRdb reprocessing: public reads trimmed at Q25 with fastp, clones called with MiXCR, in-frame beta chains kept. Every CDR3 protein is listed once, alongside the most common genes and DNA of its rows. The V and J calls and clone size come from TCRdb's table, not from the authors' own analysis. The sample contains 250,000 to 400,000 distinct CDR3 sequences, around a tenth of them found a single time. Around 8.4% of the sample is taken by the ten largest.

The chain joins TRBV5-1 to TRBJ1-4; 10 nucleotides in the junction match TRBD1. Sequencing was done on a sample of blood, either unsorted or a sorted T cell fraction (not recorded which). The source is a female donor with ankylosing spondylitis or in good health (not recorded which). The nucleotide sequence is TGCGCCAGCAGCTGGGGGACAGGGGAAAGGGAAAAACTGTTTTTT. This gives the protein CASSWGTGEREKLFF.